This TCR beta chain was recovered during a study of shared clonotypes between healthy human individuals. The V gene's germline CDR1 is SGHAT and CDR2 FQNNGV. V was clipped by 5 bases and J by 6 bases; unmatched bases: 7. The CDR3 sequence is 13 residues long. Roughly 200 ng DNA, tens of thousands of T cell genomes, went into each sorted-subset replicate PCR. Libraries were prepared by immunoSEQ multiplex PCR; TCRdb keeps only in-frame clonotypes and omits some of them. Seen here are around 750,000 clones, approximately 74% observed once, and the top ten hold under 2%. The sample comprised memory CD4+ T cells sorted from blood. Subset in this sample: CD45RA-negative fraction. The receptor was derived from a woman in her thirties in good health. This chain connects TRBV11-2 to TRBJ2-7; 7 bases are a match to TRBD1. The CDR3 loop reads CASSPTTGSEQYF. DNA for the CDR3: TGTGCCAGCAGCCCGACGACAGGGTCCGAGCAGTACTTC.